Following are 4 T cell receptor beta chains from one sample sequenced in a study of T-cell reconstitution after alpha-beta-depleted transplantation in children (dated by TCRdb to the mid-2010s). Library preparation used PCR. Sequencing took place on an Illumina HiSeq 2500. To normalize quantification of the TCRbeta repertoire, the TCR libraries were built with molecular barcoding that relied on unique molecular identifiers. Using fastp trimming at Q25 and MiXCR clonotype assembly, TCRdb reanalyzed the public sequencing data and kept in-frame beta chains. For every CDR3 protein sequence, its rows merge into one entry that carries the most common genes and DNA. This sample is represented by about 600,000 distinct CDR3 sequences; approximately 12% of them were singletons. Around 2% of the sample is in the top ten clones. What this sample's treatment or condition label stands for: allogeneic hematopoietic cell transplantation with graft depleted of TCRalphabeta T cells and CD19 B cells.

This material consisted of PBMCs, mostly from graft donor cells, taken 360 days after TCRalphabeta/CD19-depleted stem cell transplant. Receptors were obtained from a male patient aged 10-17 years who had a stem cell transplant for acute myeloid leukemia, so the T cells may come from the graft donor.

This clonotype was seen ten or more times. The V and J genes are TRBV6-5 and TRBJ2-5, with unresolved D. The germline V gene encodes CDR1 MNHEY and CDR2 SVGAGI. V gave up 0 bases and J gave up 4 bases, with 9 bases separating them. The CDR3 length is 14 residues. CDR3 loop: CASSYSLLGETQYF. For the CDR3, the DNA is TGTGCCAGCAGTTACTCTCTTTTAGGAGAGACCCAGTACTTC.

The chain uses TRBV29-1 and TRBJ2-1; 9 bases are shared with TRBD2. The CDR3 loop spans 11 amino acids. In germline, CDR1 is SQVTM, CDR2 ANQGSEA. V shed 3 bases, J shed 12 bases, and the junction held 3 bases outside the gene matches. DNA of the CDR3: TGCAGCGTTGAGGGAGCGGGAGGGCAGTTCTTC. It yields the protein CSVEGAGGQFF.

Points on this clonotype: This may come from a read error, since a much larger clone is one base off. Without the conserved terminal phenylalanine or tryptophan, this CDR3 likely stems from a read error. It is unclear where the CDR3 begins or ends on the DNA, so no DNA is shown, and the CDR3 is as TCRdb lists it. The J gene is TRBJ1-1, the V gene TRBV21-1; the table's TRBD1 call for D was not verified on the DNA. TRBV21-1 is a pseudogene segment. From its first to its last residue, the CDR3 has 19 amino acids. This CDR3 is CASTPFLGGDRGGNTEAFY.

This clonotype has only a few counts. The chain couples TRBV6-2 or TRBV6-3 to TRBJ2-3, with 7 bases lining up with TRBD2. Germline assignment: CDR1 MNHEY and CDR2 SVGEGT. The V gene end was trimmed by 2 bases and the J gene end by 5 bases; junction bases not matched to a gene: 13. This CDR3 spans 17 amino acids. CDR3 amino acids: CASSYTGAGVARDTQYF. DNA of the CDR3: TGTGCCAGCAGTTACACTGGGGCGGGAGTCGCCCGAGATACGCAGTATTTT.